This is a list of T cell receptor beta chains from one sample in a study of T cells in Graves' hyperthyroidism and ophthalmopathy. TCRdb re-called the multiplex PCR reads through MiXCR, storing one row per CDR3 protein. The table shows 700,000 to 850,000 distinct CDR3 sequences, with over 35% occurring only once. Material for sequencing was blood. The receptor source for this set is a woman in her 40s with Graves' hyperthyroidism. Each CDR3 is given with its conserved first and last residue. The order of the fields is clone size, V gene, J gene, D gene, CDR3 length, CDR3 protein, CDR3 DNA. D genes are given only for firm matches. Clone size is stated in some rows and not others, as once, few, many or a class when expanded.

-	TRBV6-5	TRBJ1-1	-	17	CASSYSSLRVKGTEAFF	TGTGCCAGCAGTTACTCGAGTTTAAGGGTTAAGGGCACTGAAGCTTTCTTT
many	TRBV6-6	TRBJ1-5	-	13	CASTTEVNQPQHF	TGTGCCAGTACGACAGAGGTCAATCAGCCCCAGCATTTT
many	TRBV6-5	TRBJ1-1	TRBD1	14	CAILKQGMNTEAFF	TGTGCCATCCTTAAACAGGGGATGAACACTGAAGCTTTCTTT
few	TRBV20-1	TRBJ1-2	-	17	CSAPSPASQGPNYGYTF	TGCAGTGCCCCGAGCCCCGCGAGTCAGGGGCCTAACTATGGCTACACCTTC
-	TRBV10-3	TRBJ1-5	TRBD1	17	CASMTEFGTGYNQPQHF	TGTGCCAGCATGACCGAGTTCGGGACAGGATACAATCAGCCCCAGCATTTT
-	TRBV6-5	TRBJ2-7	TRBD1	15	CASSYSRVGGHEQYF	TGTGCCAGCAGTTACTCGAGGGTAGGGGGCCACGAGCAGTACTTC
few	TRBV2	TRBJ2-3	-	14	CASSVNSGTDTQYF	TGTGCCAGCAGTGTGAATAGCGGCACAGATACGCAGTATTTT
many	TRBV10-2	TRBJ1-5	-	17	CASSEFPGITSNQPQHF	TGCGCCAGCAGTGAGTTCCCAGGAATTACTAGCAATCAGCCCCAGCATTTT
many	TRBV10-1	TRBJ2-2	-	16	CASSDVSGLATGELFF	TGCGCCAGCAGTGATGTTTCTGGTCTAGCGACCGGGGAGCTGTTTTTT
-	TRBV10-2	TRBJ1-1	-	13	CASSYYDRSEAFF	TGCGCCAGCAGTTATTACGACCGGAGTGAAGCTTTCTTT
few	TRBV20-1	TRBJ2-1	-	11	CSAIAYNEQFF	TGCAGTGCTATAGCGTACAATGAGCAGTTCTTC
many	TRBV20-1	TRBJ1-5	-	12	CSVPYGGQPQHF	TGCAGTGTTCCCTACGGTGGTCAGCCCCAGCATTTT
few	TRBV2	TRBJ2-2	-	17	CASSSLSSPKNTGELFF	TGTGCCAGCAGTTCCCTATCGAGCCCGAAGAACACCGGGGAGCTGTTTTTT
few	TRBV10-3	TRBJ2-7	TRBD2	14	CAIQHSGNYYEQYF	TGTGCCATCCAGCACAGCGGGAACTATTACGAGCAGTACTTC
-	TRBV7-6	TRBJ1-3	-	18	CASSRPPGQLNSGNTIYF	TGTGCCAGCAGCCGCCCCCCAGGACAGCTAAACTCTGGAAACACCATATATTTT
few	TRBV7-9	TRBJ2-3	-	15	CASSPQQFSTDTQYF	TGTGCCAGCAGCCCCCAGCAGTTTAGCACAGATACGCAGTATTTT
many	TRBV7-2	TRBJ1-2	-	16	CASSLEGDLANYGYTF	TGTGCCAGCAGCCTGGAGGGCGATTTAGCTAACTATGGCTACACCTTC
few	TRBV6-5	TRBJ1-1	-	12	CASTSRIAEAFF	TGTGCCAGCACGAGTCGGATCGCTGAAGCTTTCTTT
-	TRBV29-1	TRBJ2-1	-	11	CSVEEGRVGFF	TGCAGCGTTGAGGAGGGACGCGTAGGGTTCTTC
-	TRBV6-2/TRBV6-3	TRBJ2-7	-	14	CASRKKVDLYEQYF	TGTGCCAGCAGGAAGAAGGTGGATCTCTACGAGCAGTACTTC
-	TRBV7-2	TRBJ1-6	-	14	CASSRRGLDSPLHF	TGTGCCAGCAGCCGCAGGGGTCTTGATTCACCCCTCCACTTT
-	TRBV30	TRBJ1-2	-	12	CAWSTSNYGYTF	TGTGCCTGGAGTACGTCCAACTATGGCTACACCTTC
many	TRBV5-1	TRBJ2-7	-	12	CASSLPSYEQYF	TGTGCCAGCAGCCTACCTTCCTACGAGCAGTACTTC
many	TRBV19	TRBJ2-5	-	14	CASSPGRFQETQYF	TGTGCCAGTAGTCCCGGCAGGTTTCAAGAGACCCAGTACTTC
few	TRBV19	TRBJ2-6	-	14	CASSQNRQANVLTF	TGTGCCAGTAGTCAAAATCGTCAGGCCAACGTCCTGACTTTC
-	TRBV11-3	TRBJ1-4	TRBD1	14	CASRRDSPNQKLFF	TGTGCCAGCAGACGGGACAGCCCGAATCAAAAACTGTTTTTT
-	TRBV19	TRBJ1-1	-	16	CASSPEGYGAGTEAFF	TGTGCCAGCAGCCCAGAAGGGTACGGGGCGGGGACTGAAGCTTTCTTT
-	TRBV19	TRBJ1-1	-	17	CASSIGQQKRGNTEAFF	TGTGCCAGTAGTATTGGGCAGCAGAAAAGAGGGAACACTGAAGCTTTCTTT
-	TRBV14	TRBJ2-2	-	16	CASSLPWTANTGELFF	TGTGCCAGCAGCCTACCTTGGACGGCGAACACCGGGGAGCTGTTTTTT
many	TRBV7-2	TRBJ2-5	-	14	CASSLKALQETQYF	TGTGCCAGCAGCTTAAAGGCACTCCAAGAGACCCAGTACTTC
many	TRBV20-1	TRBJ1-2	-	13	CSAESPASYGYTF	TGCAGTGCCGAGAGCCCGGCTTCGTATGGCTACACCTTC
few	TRBV7-9	TRBJ1-1	-	14	CASSLIMRDTEAFF	TGTGCCAGCAGCTTGATCATGAGGGATACTGAAGCTTTCTTT
many	TRBV19	TRBJ2-5	-	14	CASSTTSATGAQYF	TGTGCCAGTAGTACGACTAGCGCGACAGGGGCCCAGTACTTC
many	TRBV4-1	TRBJ1-3	-	13	CASSQERQNTIYF	TGCGCCAGCAGCCAAGAAAGGCAAAACACCATATATTTT
many	TRBV6-5	TRBJ1-1	-	15	CASSYSTGSNTEAFF	TGTGCCAGCAGTTATTCAACGGGGTCGAACACTGAAGCTTTCTTT
few	TRBV7-9	TRBJ1-4	TRBD1	14	CASSRGQPNEKLFF	TGTGCCAGCAGCAGGGGACAGCCTAATGAAAAACTGTTTTTT
few	TRBV12-3/TRBV12-4	TRBJ1-4	-	14	CASSPRTFRGKLFF	TGTGCCAGCAGCCCTAGGACCTTTAGGGGCAAACTGTTTTTT
many	TRBV24-1	TRBJ1-5	-	16	CATSDSSLGSNQPQHF	TGTGCCACCAGTGACTCTTCCCTTGGGAGCAATCAGCCCCAGCATTTT
many	TRBV20-1	TRBJ2-5	-	12	CSARGHEETQYF	TGCAGTGCTAGGGGTCATGAAGAGACCCAGTACTTC
few	TRBV3-1	TRBJ2-5	-	16	CASSPWITDSPETQYF	TGTGCCAGCAGCCCGTGGATCACAGATTCTCCGGAGACCCAGTACTTC
-	TRBV14	TRBJ2-5	TRBD2	18	CASSQDGASGSYQETQYF	TGTGCCAGCAGCCAAGATGGAGCCAGCGGGAGTTACCAAGAGACCCAGTACTTC
-	TRBV29-1	TRBJ2-6	-	17	CSSPRGAEISGANVLTF	TGCAGCTCGCCGAGAGGGGCCGAAATCTCTGGGGCCAACGTCCTGACTTTC
-	TRBV10-3	TRBJ2-5	-	14	CAISSRTAQGAQYF	TGTGCCATCAGTTCCCGAACAGCCCAAGGGGCCCAGTACTTC
few	TRBV5-1	TRBJ1-1	-	17	CASSFGQHSGMNTEAFF	TGCGCCAGCAGCTTCGGCCAGCACTCGGGGATGAACACTGAAGCTTTCTTT
few	TRBV19	TRBJ2-5	-	14	CASTNGGSGETQYF	TGTGCCAGTACTAATGGAGGGAGCGGAGAGACCCAGTACTTC
-	TRBV19	TRBJ2-2	-	14	CASSTGMVPGQLFF	TGCGCCAGTAGTACTGGGATGGTCCCCGGGCAGCTGTTTTTT
few	TRBV4-1	TRBJ1-1	-	15	CASGDPGDTIRGAFF	TGCGCCAGCGGGGACCCAGGGGATACGATTAGGGGAGCTTTCTTT
-	TRBV7-2	TRBJ1-5	TRBD1	18	CASSLGGQGPYSNQPQHF	TGTGCCAGCAGCTTAGGGGGACAGGGCCCCTATAGCAATCAGCCCCAGCATTTT
many	TRBV12-3/TRBV12-4	TRBJ1-5	-	13	CASSTGLNQPQHF	TGTGCCAGCAGTACAGGGCTCAATCAGCCCCAGCATTTT
many	TRBV29-1	TRBJ2-5	-	15	CSVGRSSAAQETQYF	TGCAGCGTTGGCCGCTCCTCCGCGGCCCAAGAGACCCAGTACTTC